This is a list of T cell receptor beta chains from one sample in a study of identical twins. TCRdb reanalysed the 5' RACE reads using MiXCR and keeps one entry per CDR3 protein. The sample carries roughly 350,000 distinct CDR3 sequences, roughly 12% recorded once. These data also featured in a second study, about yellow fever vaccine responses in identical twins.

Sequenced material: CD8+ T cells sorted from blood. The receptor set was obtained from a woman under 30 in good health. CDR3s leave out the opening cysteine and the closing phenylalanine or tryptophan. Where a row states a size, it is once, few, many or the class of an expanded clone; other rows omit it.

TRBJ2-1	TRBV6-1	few	ASIPVGGLSGGEQF
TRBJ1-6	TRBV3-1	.	ASSQGMRAASPLH
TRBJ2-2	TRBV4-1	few	ASSQARGAGTGELF
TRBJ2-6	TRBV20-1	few	SARDPGTGPLSGANVLT
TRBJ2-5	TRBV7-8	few	ASSLAAEGRETQY
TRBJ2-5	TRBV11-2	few	ASSLSETSAGETQY
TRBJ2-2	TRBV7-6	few	ASSHSSAGGTGELF
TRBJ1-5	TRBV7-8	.	ASSLGGESYSNQPQH
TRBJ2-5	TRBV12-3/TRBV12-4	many	ASSFGQGWETQY
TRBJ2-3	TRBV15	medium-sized	ATSSGTSGIPRDTQY
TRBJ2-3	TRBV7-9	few	ASSLASGSTDTQY
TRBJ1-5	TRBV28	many	ASSFIVGGLEYQPQH
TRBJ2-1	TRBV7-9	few	ASSFTSGAGTYNEQF
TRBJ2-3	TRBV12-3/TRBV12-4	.	ASRDRIASTDTQY
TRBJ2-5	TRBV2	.	ASSELGTGQETQY
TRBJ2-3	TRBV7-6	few	ASSLVSRTSGGTDTQY
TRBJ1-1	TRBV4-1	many	ASSQAGGFTEAF
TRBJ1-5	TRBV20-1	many	SAPRRQGPEQPQH
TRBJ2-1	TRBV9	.	ASSVEQEQF
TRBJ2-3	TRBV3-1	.	ASVEGGTDTQY
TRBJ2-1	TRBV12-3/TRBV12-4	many	ASSFTVWESYNEQF
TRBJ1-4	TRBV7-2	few	ASSRDRGPNEKLF
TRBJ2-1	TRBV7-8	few	ASSPPRSTYNEQF
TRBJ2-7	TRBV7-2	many	ASSYSPTPGTYEQY
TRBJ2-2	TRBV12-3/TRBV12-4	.	ATTPRRSGELF
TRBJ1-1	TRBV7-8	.	ASSLYWSSIIVNTEAF
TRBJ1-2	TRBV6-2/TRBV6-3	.	AIGQGAGGYT
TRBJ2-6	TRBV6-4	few	ASSGGGPGANVLT
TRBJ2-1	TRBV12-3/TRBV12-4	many	ASSRLATYNEQF
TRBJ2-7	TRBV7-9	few	ASSLGAGYEQY
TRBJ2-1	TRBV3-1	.	ASSHAGGLNYNEQF
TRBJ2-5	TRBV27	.	ASSRLTSFEETQY
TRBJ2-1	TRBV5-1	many	ASSLALAGEREQF
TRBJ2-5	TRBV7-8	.	ASSLEVSQETQY